The 3 T cell receptor beta chains in this list originate from one sample, sequenced in a study of T cells in localized non-small cell lung cancer (dated by TCRdb to 2020 to 2022). Receptor amplification or capture employed the immunoSEQ multiplex PCR assay. TCRdb carries this immuneACCESS record with in-frame sequences only. Its versions omit some clonotypes, under half of them owing to an unresolved V gene in the studies checked, with the rest unexplained. The sample table shows tens of thousands of clones, and almost 85% are seen once. 17% of the sample lies in the top ten. The sample in question was peripheral blood, obtained before any cancer treatment. The receptors shown here come from a male donor aged 60 or over with stage III squamous cell lung carcinoma.

This clone is categorized as medium-sized. This sequence joins TRBV5-4 and TRBJ2-1, with D hard to call. CDR1 and CDR2 (germline): SGHNT, YYREEE (reference sequence). V lost 2 bases and J 6 bases, leaving 9 bases between the germline ends. The CDR3 consists of 13 residues. The CDR3: CASSFGRTNEQFF. The CDR3 bases are TGTGCCAGCAGCTTTGGACGGACCAATGAGCAGTTCTTC.

V and J are TRBV19 and TRBJ1-1; no clear D. Trimming shortened V by 7 bases and J by 10 bases, and 19 bases separated the two germline ends. The CDR3 spans 13 residues. Germline loops: CDR1 LNHDA, CDR2 SQIVND (reference sequence). The CDR3 reads CASTPTPGSVAFF. In DNA, the CDR3 is TGTGCCAGTACCCCGACCCCCGGGTCTGTAGCTTTCTTT.

This clone was observed a single time. The rearrangement joins TRBV2 to TRBJ2-7; 10 bases are a match to TRBD1. From germline, CDR1 is SNHLY and CDR2 FYNNEI. This CDR3 is 15 amino acids long. V trimming: 8 bases; J trimming: 2 bases; junction bases outside the gene matches: 9. In DNA form, the CDR3 reads TGTGCCAGCTCCCTTTCCGGGACAGGGGCCTACGAGCAGTACTTC. Amino acids: CASSLSGTGAYEQYF.